Shown below are 27 T cell receptor beta chains from a single sample sequenced in a study of cytomegalovirus exposure and HLA in healthy donors. The PCR had 60 Vbeta and 13 Jbeta primers. Sequencing was performed with immunoSEQ multiplex PCR; in TCRdb, only in-frame clones are kept and a portion is missing. The sample includes approximately 61,000 clones. The sequenced sample was PBMCs. Receptor source: a woman younger than 30 in good health and CMV-seronegative.

The CDR3 bases are TGTGCCAGCAGCGCCTTTGGGGCCACATTGAACACTGAAGCTTTCTTT. This encodes CASSAFGATLNTEAFF. This chain joins TRBV7-9 and TRBJ1-1; tentatively, D is TRBD1 (5 bases). Trimming pared 5 bases from V and 0 bases from J, leaving 16 bases between. The CDR3 loop spans 16 amino acids. In germline, CDR1 is SEHNR, CDR2 FQNEAQ (reference sequence).

The chain is built from TRBV2 and TRBJ2-1, with a possible D match to TRBD2 (5 bases). Germline loops: CDR1 SNHLY, CDR2 FYNNEI. Trimming took off 8 bases at V and 0 bases at J, with 8 bases between the two ends. This CDR3 has 13 amino acids. The CDR3 nucleotides are TGTGCCAGCCGACGGGACTCCTACAATGAGCAGTTCTTC. Translated: CASRRDSYNEQFF.

The rearrangement joins TRBV11-3 to TRBJ2-1; tentatively, D is TRBD2 (5 bases). Germline V lookup: CDR1 SGHNT, CDR2 YENEEA. The CDR3 is 13 residues long. V lost 5 bases to trimming and J lost 9 bases, with 14 bases between them. The CDR3 nucleotides are TGTGCCAGCAGCCCCTCAGCGGTAGGTGAGCAGTTCTTC. This sequence encodes CASSPSAVGEQFF.

The gene calls are TRBV5-6 and TRBJ1-1; TRBD1 matches 9 bases. The CDR3 consists of 17 residues. CDR1 and CDR2 from the germline V gene are SGHDT and YYEEEE. Trimming cost V 1 base and J 1 base; bases outside gene matches: 8. The CDR3 sequence is CASSLYSTGGKNTEAFF. The CDR3 DNA follows: TGTGCCAGCAGCTTGTACTCAACAGGGGGCAAGAACACTGAAGCTTTCTTT.

This chain connects TRBV5-1 to TRBJ1-4; D possibly corresponds to TRBD1 (5 bases). V was pared by 6 bases and J by 2 bases, with 11 bases between. The CDR3 is 14 residues long. The V gene's germline CDR1 is SGHRS and CDR2 YFSETQ. CDR3 nucleotide sequence: TGCGCCAGCACCGGGGGTGGGACTAATGAAAAACTGTTTTTT. Its translation is CASTGGGTNEKLFF.

The gene calls are TRBV30 and TRBJ1-2, with D hard to call. Germline loops: CDR1 GTSNPN, CDR2 SVGIG (reference sequence). Trimming pared 4 bases from V and 3 bases from J, leaving 6 bases between. This CDR3 spans 11 amino acids. CDR3 DNA: TGTGCCTGGAATCGGGACTATGGCTACACCTTC. Protein: CAWNRDYGYTF.

The J gene is TRBJ2-7, the V gene TRBV5-1, with TRBD1 matching over 7 bases. The CDR3 covers 14 residues. With V trimmed by 0 bases and J by 1 base, 1 base remained unmatched. The V gene's germline CDR1 is SGHRS and CDR2 YFSETQ. The CDR3 nucleotides are TGCGCCAGCAGCTTGGAGACAGGGTCCTACGAGCAGTACTTC. Translating gives CASSLETGSYEQYF.

The genes are TRBV7-6 and TRBJ1-5, with D possibly TRBD1 on 6 matching bases. Germline CDR1 and CDR2: SGHVS and FNYEAQ. Trimming removed 5 bases from V and 6 bases from J, with 20 bases in between. This CDR3 has 16 residues. The CDR3 nucleotides are TGTGCCAGCAGCCCCACGACACAGGGAGCTGGTCAGCCCCAGCATTTT. The encoded protein is CASSPTTQGAGQPQHF.

This chain joins TRBV29-1 and TRBJ2-1; 9 bases fit TRBD1. The junction had 8 bases not matched to a gene; V was cut back by 4 bases and J by 7 bases. The length of the CDR3 is 14 residues. Germline CDR1 reads SQVTM; CDR2 reads ANQGSEA. Written as DNA, the CDR3 is TGCAGCGTTGTAGCCAGGGACAGGGTAAATGAGCAGTTCTTC. This translates into CSVVARDRVNEQFF.

The chain employs TRBV11-2 and TRBJ1-6; maybe TRBD1 (5 bases). CDR3 size: 13 residues. V lost 6 bases to trimming and J lost 7 bases, with 10 bases between them. CDR1 and CDR2 (germline): SGHAT, FQNNGV. This CDR3 reads CASREEGNSPLHF. Here the CDR3 DNA reads TGTGCCAGCAGAGAGGAGGGGAATTCACCCCTCCACTTT.

The chain recombines TRBV1 with TRBJ1-2; the table's D gene call, TRBD1, was not cross checked with the DNA. TRBV1 is given as a pseudogene. The CDR3 covers 16 residues. Written as DNA, the CDR3 is TGCACCAGCAGCCAAGAGGACATATCAGAGAGCTATGGCTACACCTTC. It translates to CTSSQEDISESYGYTF.

V is TRBV5-1 and J is TRBJ2-7, with TRBD1 as a possible D gene (6 bases). Between the trimmed V and J ends, which lost 7 bases and 3 bases, there was a span of 17 bases. Germline values: CDR1 SGHRS, CDR2 YFSETQ. The CDR3 runs 14 residues. CDR3 loop: CASRPRGHLYEQYF. The CDR3, as DNA: TGCGCCAGCCGGCCCCGGGGACACCTCTACGAGCAGTACTTC.

The CDR3 DNA reads TGTGCCAGCAGCTCCCGACAGGGAGATCAGCCCCAGCATTTT. Its protein product is CASSSRQGDQPQHF. V gene TRBV7-6 combines with J gene TRBJ1-5; 7 bases agree with TRBD1. Per the germline V gene, CDR1 is SGHVS and CDR2 is FNYEAQ. This CDR3 contains 14 residues. Trimming cost V 4 bases and J 5 bases; bases outside gene matches: 5. The entire variable domain, with the rest obtained from reference TRBV7-6 and TRBJ1-5, is as follows: GAGVSQSPRYKVTKRGQDVALRCDPISGHVSLYWYRQALGQGPEFLTYFNYEAQQDKSGLPNDRFSAERPEGSISTLTIQRTEQRDSAMYRCASSSRQGDQPQHFGDGTRLSIL.

The J gene is TRBJ2-4, the V gene TRBV29-1, with TRBD1 identical over 7 bases. The CDR3 runs to 12 residues. J was trimmed by 4 bases and V by 4 bases; bases with no gene match: 1. Germline V CDR1 and CDR2: SQVTM, ANQGSEA. CDR3 protein: CSVGDRKNIQYF. Here the CDR3 DNA reads TGCAGCGTTGGGGACAGAAAAAACATTCAGTACTTC.

This chain connects TRBV28 to TRBJ1-1, with D hard to call. Germline V gene data show CDR1 as MDHEN and CDR2 as SYDVKM. CDR3 length: 15 residues. The V end was cut by 5 bases, the J end by 1 base, with 14 bases between. Here the CDR3 reads CASSPVYSGNTEAFF. The CDR3 nucleotides read TGTGCCAGCAGTCCAGTCTATAGCGGGAACACTGAAGCTTTCTTT.

The CDR3 sequence is CASSPGDRAYEQYF. CDR3 sequence (DNA): TGTGCCAGCAGCCCCGGGGACAGAGCATACGAGCAGTACTTC. This chain links TRBV13 with TRBJ2-7; 7 bases are a match to TRBD1. The ends lost 5 bases at V and 4 bases at J; junction bases unmatched: 8. The CDR3 length is 14 residues. The V gene's germline CDR1 is PRHDT and CDR2 FYEKMQ (reference sequence).

The rearrangement links TRBV20-1 to TRBJ1-1; D not resolved. The CDR3 consists of 11 residues. V gave up 0 bases and J gave up 9 bases, with 8 bases separating them. From germline, CDR1 is DFQATT and CDR2 SNEGSKA (reference sequence). The CDR3, as DNA: TGCAGTGCTAGAGATGGGCATAAAGCTTTCTTT. Protein: CSARDGHKAFF.

The rearrangement joins TRBV2 to TRBJ2-5, with TRBD2 matching 9 bases. This CDR3 spans 13 amino acids. The trim removed 8 bases at V and 5 bases at J, leaving 6 bases unmatched. Per germline, CDR1 SNHLY and CDR2 FYNNEI. For the CDR3, the DNA is TGTGCCAGCTTGCGGGGGGGCCAGGAGACCCAGTACTTC. Translation gives CASLRGGQETQYF.

The chain joins TRBV19 to TRBJ2-2; TRBD2 is a possible D gene (6 bases). Germline CDR1 reads LNHDA; CDR2 reads SQIVND (reference sequence). This CDR3 has 16 residues. The V end was cut by 5 bases, the J end by 2 bases, with 15 bases between. The CDR3 DNA follows: TGTGCCAGTAGTCCCCAGGGACTTCTAAACACCGGGGAGCTGTTTTTT. Translated: CASSPQGLLNTGELFF.

The J gene is TRBJ1-3, the V gene TRBV4-1; possible D gene TRBD1, 5 bases. The germline gives CDR1 MGHRA, CDR2 YSYEKL. Trimming took 0 bases from V and 10 from J, leaving 19 bases between them. The CDR3 runs 16 residues. CDR3 nucleotides: TGCGCCAGCAGCCAAGATCTCAGGGAAGGTTGGGATACCATATATTTT. It yields the protein CASSQDLREGWDTIYF.

V gene TRBV6-5 combines with J gene TRBJ2-7; 8 bases fit TRBD2. Germline V gene lookup returns CDR1 MNHEY and CDR2 SVGAGI. V lost 2 bases to trimming and J lost 2 bases; unmatched junction nucleotides: 2. The CDR3 runs to 14 residues. The CDR3 sequence: CASSYTGRAYEQYF. CDR3 nucleotide sequence: TGTGCCAGCAGTTACACCGGGAGGGCCTACGAGCAGTACTTC.

This chain connects TRBV30 to TRBJ2-1; 9 bases align to TRBD1. This CDR3 has 17 residues. The germline CDR1 and CDR2 sequences are GTSNPN and SVGIG (reference sequence). V trimming: 4 bases; J trimming: 5 bases; junction bases outside the gene matches: 15. CDR3 nucleotides: TGTGCCTGGACCTTTGGGATTACAGGGGGCACCGACAATGAGCAGTTCTTC. It translates to CAWTFGITGGTDNEQFF.

The chain couples TRBV5-1 to TRBJ2-7, with TRBD2 matching 9 bases. The CDR3 consists of 16 residues. The junction had 9 bases not matched to a gene; V was cut back by 1 base and J by 4 bases. From germline, CDR1 is SGHRS and CDR2 YFSETQ. This CDR3 is CASSLPSGNPPYEQYF. DNA of the CDR3: TGCGCCAGCAGCTTGCCTAGCGGGAACCCCCCGTACGAGCAGTACTTC. Variable domain in full (rest from reference TRBV5-1 and TRBJ2-7): KAGVTQTPRYLIKTRGQQVTLSCSPISGHRSVSWYQQTPGQGLQFLFEYFSETQRNKGNFPGRFSGRQFSNSRSEMNVSTLELGDSALYLCASSLPSGNPPYEQYFGPGTRLTVT.

This chain uses TRBV5-1 with TRBJ1-4, with 7 bases matching TRBD1. Trimming cost V 4 bases and J 0 bases; bases outside gene matches: 6. This CDR3 region has 16 residues. Germline V lookup: CDR1 SGHRS, CDR2 YFSETQ. CDR3 residues: CASSRTGVATNEKLFF. The CDR3 DNA is TGCGCCAGCAGCAGGACAGGCGTTGCAACTAATGAAAAACTGTTTTTT.

V gene TRBV10-3 combines with J gene TRBJ2-7; possible D gene TRBD2, 6 bases. Germline V gene data show CDR1 as ENHRY and CDR2 as SYGVKD. V was shortened by 1 base and J by 6 bases, with 13 bases between the two germline ends. This CDR3 has 14 amino acids. CDR3 region: CAISELTSEGEQYF. The CDR3 DNA reads as TGTGCCATCAGTGAGTTGACGTCGGAGGGCGAGCAGTACTTC.

V and J are TRBV18 and TRBJ1-2; 7 bases fit TRBD1. Trimming cost V 1 base and J 5 bases; bases outside gene matches: 4. The CDR3 consists of 14 residues. Germline loops: CDR1 KGHSH, CDR2 LQKENI. The CDR3 coding sequence is TGTGCCAGCTCACCACTCAGGGGGGAATATGGCTACACCTTC. This gives the protein CASSPLRGEYGYTF.

The gene calls are TRBV5-1 and TRBJ1-1; 7 positions agree with TRBD1. The CDR3 has 16 amino acids. Germline values: CDR1 SGHRS, CDR2 YFSETQ. V lost 4 bases to trimming and J lost 3 bases; unmatched junction nucleotides: 12. CDR3 bases: TGCGCCAGCAGCCTAGGGGGAACAGGGGAGGACACTGAAGCTTTCTTT. Its translation is CASSLGGTGEDTEAFF.